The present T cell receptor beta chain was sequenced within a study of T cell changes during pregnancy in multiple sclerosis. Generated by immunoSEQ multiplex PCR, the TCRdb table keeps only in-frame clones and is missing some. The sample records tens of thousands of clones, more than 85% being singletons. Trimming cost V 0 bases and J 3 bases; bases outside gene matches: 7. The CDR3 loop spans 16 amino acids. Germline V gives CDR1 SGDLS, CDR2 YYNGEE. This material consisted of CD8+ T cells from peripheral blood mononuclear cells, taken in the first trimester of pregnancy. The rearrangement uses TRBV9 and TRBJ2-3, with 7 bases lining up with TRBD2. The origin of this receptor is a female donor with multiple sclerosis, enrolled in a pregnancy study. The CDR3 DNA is TGTGCCAGCAGCGTAGATTCAGGACTAGAGACAGATACGCAGTATTTT. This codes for CASSVDSGLETDTQYF.